This T cell receptor (beta chain) was observed in a study of T-cell reconstitution after alpha-beta-depleted transplantation in children. J lost 0 bases, V lost 5 bases, and 4 bases had no gene match. Germline V lookup: CDR1 SGHTA, CDR2 FQGNSA. The CDR3 spans 15 residues. The TCRbeta library was prepared with unique molecular identifiers. Via MiXCR, TCRdb re-called the PCR reads, giving one row per CDR3 protein. The top ten clones hold approximately 6.2% of a sample with 200,000 to 250,000 distinct CDR3 sequences, approximately 10% of them seen once. This clonotype was obtained from a human donor who donated a stem cell graft to a child with acute lymphoblastic leukemia. V usage is TRBV7-2 and J usage is TRBJ2-1; 7 bases are a match to TRBD1. The sequenced sample was PBMCs from the stem cell graft donor, obtained from the stem cell graft. CDR3 loop: CASSPGGGSYNEQFF. Written as DNA, the CDR3 is TGTGCCAGCAGCCCAGGGGGTGGCTCCTACAATGAGCAGTTCTTC.